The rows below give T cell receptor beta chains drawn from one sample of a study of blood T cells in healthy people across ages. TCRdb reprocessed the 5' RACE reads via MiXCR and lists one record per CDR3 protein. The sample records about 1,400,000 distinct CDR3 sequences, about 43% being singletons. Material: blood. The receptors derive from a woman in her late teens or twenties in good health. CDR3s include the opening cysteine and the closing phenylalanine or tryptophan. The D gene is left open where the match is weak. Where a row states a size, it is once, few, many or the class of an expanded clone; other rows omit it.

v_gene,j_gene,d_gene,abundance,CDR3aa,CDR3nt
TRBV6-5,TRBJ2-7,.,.,CASSYSSLVGLSYEQYF,TGTGCCAGCAGTTACTCGTCCTTGGTGGGTTTGTCCTACGAGCAGTACTTC
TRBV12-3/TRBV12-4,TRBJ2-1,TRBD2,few,CASSLILGSGSNEQFF,TGTGCCAGCAGTTTGATCTTGGGTAGCGGGAGTAATGAGCAGTTCTTC
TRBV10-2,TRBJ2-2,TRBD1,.,CASSETGTGNPGELFF,TGCGCCAGCAGTGAAACCGGGACAGGGAACCCCGGGGAGCTGTTTTTT
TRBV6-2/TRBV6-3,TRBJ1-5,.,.,CASILQGGSNQPQHF,TGTGCCAGCATACTACAGGGTGGGAGCAATCAGCCCCAGCATTTT
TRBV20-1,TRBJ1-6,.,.,CSANGGSGSPLHF,TGCAGTGCCAACGGGGGCTCTGGATCACCCCTCCACTTT
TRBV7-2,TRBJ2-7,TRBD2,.,CASSLERIAGFPYEQYF,TGTGCCAGCAGCTTAGAGCGGATAGCGGGATTCCCCTACGAGCAGTACTTC
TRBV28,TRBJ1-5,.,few,CASRSTNQPQHF,TGTGCCAGCAGGTCTACCAATCAGCCCCAGCATTTT
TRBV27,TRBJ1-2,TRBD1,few,CASSLKGDSYGYTF,TGTGCCAGCAGTTTAAAGGGGGACAGCTATGGCTACACCTTC
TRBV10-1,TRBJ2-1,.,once,CASSDGQEFYNEQFF,TGCGCCAGCAGTGATGGGCAGGAGTTCTACAATGAGCAGTTCTTC
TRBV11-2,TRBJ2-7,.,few,CASSPQELYEQYF,TGTGCCAGCAGCCCCCAGGAGTTGTACGAGCAGTACTTC
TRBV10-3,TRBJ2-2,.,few,CAISDENTGELFF,TGTGCCATCAGTGACGAGAACACCGGGGAGCTGTTTTTT
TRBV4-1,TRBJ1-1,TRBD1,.,CASSQGQGYDTEAFF,TGCGCCAGCAGCCAAGGACAGGGATACGACACTGAAGCTTTCTTT
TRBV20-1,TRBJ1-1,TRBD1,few,CSANGIQGVREAFF,TGCAGTGCTAACGGGATCCAGGGGGTACGGGAAGCTTTCTTT
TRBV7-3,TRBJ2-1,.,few,CASSQGIAADYNEQFF,TGTGCCAGCAGTCAAGGAATAGCGGCCGATTACAATGAGCAGTTCTTC
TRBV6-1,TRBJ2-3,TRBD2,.,CASSRRTGTSQGDTQYF,TGTGCCAGCAGCCGCAGAACCGGGACTAGCCAGGGTGATACGCAGTATTTT
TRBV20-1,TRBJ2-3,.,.,CSARVSLTDTQYF,TGCAGTGCTAGAGTGTCCCTCACAGATACGCAGTATTTT
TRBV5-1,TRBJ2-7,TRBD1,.,CASSSTGKFYEQYF,TGCGCCAGCAGCTCGACAGGGAAGTTCTACGAGCAGTACTTC
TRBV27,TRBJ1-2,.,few,CASSRLGAQVNYGYTF,TGTGCCAGCAGCCGTTTGGGGGCACAGGTGAACTATGGCTACACCTTC
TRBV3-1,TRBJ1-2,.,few,CASSQDQKTSNYGYTF,TGTGCCAGCAGCCAAGATCAGAAGACTTCTAACTATGGCTACACCTTC
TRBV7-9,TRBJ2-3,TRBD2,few,CASSPTGGSGTDTQYF,TGTGCCAGCAGCCCCACGGGGGGTTCTGGCACAGATACGCAGTATTTT
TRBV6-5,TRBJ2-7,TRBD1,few,CASRLRQGVYEQYF,TGTGCCAGCAGACTTAGACAGGGGGTCTACGAGCAGTACTTC
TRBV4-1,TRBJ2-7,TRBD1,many,CASSQEDRAIVYEQYF,TGCGCCAGCAGCCAAGAGGACAGGGCAATCGTCTACGAGCAGTACTTC
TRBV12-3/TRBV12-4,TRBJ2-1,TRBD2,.,CASSLGLAGVKQFF,TGTGCCAGCAGTTTGGGGCTAGCGGGAGTGAAGCAGTTCTTC
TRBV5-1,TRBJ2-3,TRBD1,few,CASSLGAGTGTNTDTQYF,TGCGCCAGCAGCTTGGGGGCCGGGACAGGGACTAACACAGATACGCAGTATTTT
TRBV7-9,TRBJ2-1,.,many,CASSLSGTNEQFF,TGTGCCAGCAGCTTATCGGGGACCAATGAGCAGTTCTTC
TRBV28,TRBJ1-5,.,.,CASEQGGNQPQHF,TGTGCCAGCGAACAGGGAGGCAATCAGCCCCAGCATTTT
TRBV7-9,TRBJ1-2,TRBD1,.,CASSPQDRAIANYGYTF,TGTGCCAGCAGCCCCCAGGACAGGGCCATAGCTAACTATGGCTACACCTTC
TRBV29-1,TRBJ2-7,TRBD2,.,CSVGGGLADYNEQYF,TGCAGCGTCGGCGGGGGACTAGCGGATTACAATGAGCAGTACTTC
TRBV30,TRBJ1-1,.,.,CAWALQGNTEAFF,TGTGCCTGGGCTTTACAGGGGAACACTGAAGCTTTCTTT
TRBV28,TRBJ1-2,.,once,CASRGSASAGYTF,TGTGCCAGCCGTGGGAGTGCTTCGGCTGGCTACACCTTC
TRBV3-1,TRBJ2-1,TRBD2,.,CASSQWLAGGNERFF,TGTGCCAGCAGCCAGTGGCTAGCGGGAGGGAATGAGCGGTTCTTC
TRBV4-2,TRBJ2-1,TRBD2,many,CASSQETLRLAGGYNEQFF,TGTGCCAGCAGCCAAGAGACCCTCCGGCTAGCGGGGGGCTACAATGAGCAGTTCTTC
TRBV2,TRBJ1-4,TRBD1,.,CASSEVGTVAEKLFF,TGTGCCAGCAGTGAAGTCGGGACAGTGGCTGAAAAACTGTTTTTT
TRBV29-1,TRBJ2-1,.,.,CSVGGHSYNAQFF,TGCAGCGTTGGGGGACACTCCTACAATGCGCAGTTCTTC
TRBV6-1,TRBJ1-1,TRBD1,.,CASSPGQTMNTEAFF,TGTGCCAGCAGCCCGGGACAGACCATGAACACTGAAGCTTTCTTT
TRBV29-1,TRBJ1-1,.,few,CSVEESRAPLEAFF,TGCAGCGTTGAAGAATCCAGGGCGCCCCTCGAAGCTTTCTTT